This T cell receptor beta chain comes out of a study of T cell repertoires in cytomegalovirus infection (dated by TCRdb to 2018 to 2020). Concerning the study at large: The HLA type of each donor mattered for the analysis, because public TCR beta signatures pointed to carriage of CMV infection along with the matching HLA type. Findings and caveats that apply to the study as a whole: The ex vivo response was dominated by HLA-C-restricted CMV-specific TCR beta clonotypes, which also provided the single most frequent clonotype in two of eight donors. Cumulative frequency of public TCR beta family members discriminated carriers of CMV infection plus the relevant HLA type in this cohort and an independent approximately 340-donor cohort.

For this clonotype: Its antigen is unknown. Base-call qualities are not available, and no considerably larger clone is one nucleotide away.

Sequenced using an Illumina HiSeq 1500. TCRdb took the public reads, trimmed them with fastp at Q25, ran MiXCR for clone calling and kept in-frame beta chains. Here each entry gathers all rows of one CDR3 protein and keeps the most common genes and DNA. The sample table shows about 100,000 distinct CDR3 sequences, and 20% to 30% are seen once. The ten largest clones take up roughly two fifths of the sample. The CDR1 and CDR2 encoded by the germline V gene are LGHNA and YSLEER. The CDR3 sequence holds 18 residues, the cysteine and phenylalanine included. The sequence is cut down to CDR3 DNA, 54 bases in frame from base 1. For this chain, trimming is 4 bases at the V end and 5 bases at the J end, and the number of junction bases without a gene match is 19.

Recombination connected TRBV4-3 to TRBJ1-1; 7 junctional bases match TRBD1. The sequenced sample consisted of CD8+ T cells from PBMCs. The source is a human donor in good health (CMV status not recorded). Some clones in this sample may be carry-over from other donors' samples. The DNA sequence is TGCGCCAGCAGCCCCTATGTCCCCGACAGGGTCCTTCGAACTGAAGCTTTCTTT. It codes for CASSPYVPDRVLRTEAFF.